Listed below are T cell receptor beta chains from one sample, sequenced in a study of cytomegalovirus exposure and HLA in healthy donors. The data were produced by immunoSEQ multiplex PCR, yet TCRdb's version contains in-frame clones alone and is incomplete. Of approximately 110,000 clones in the sample, approximately 80% are singletons; the top ten hold more than 2%. The sequencing input was PBMCs. The source is a woman in her 30s in good health and CMV-seronegative. The CDR3 runs from the conserved cysteine through the conserved F or W. The D gene is left open where the match is weak. A clone size is listed for some rows: how often the clone was seen (once, few, many), or a class if it is expanded.

v_gene	d_gene	j_gene	abundance	CDR3nt	CDR3aa
TRBV11-3	NA	TRBJ1-5	NA	TGTGCCAGCAGCTTCGGGTCCCAGCATTTT	CASSFGSQHF
TRBV19	NA	TRBJ2-1	NA	TGTGCCAGTAGTATGGACAGACCCTCTGTATCGGAGGATGAGCAGTTCTTC	CASSMDRPSVSEDEQFF
TRBV7-9	NA	TRBJ1-5	NA	TGTGCCAGCAGCTTGACCGGGGGGCATCAGCCCCAGCATTTT	CASSLTGGHQPQHF
TRBV6-1	NA	TRBJ2-5	NA	TGTGCCAGCAGCGGGCAGGGCTACCAAGAGACCCAGTACTTC	CASSGQGYQETQYF
TRBV11-2	NA	TRBJ2-7	NA	TGTGCCAGCAGCTTAGGAGGGTGGGAGCAGTACTTC	CASSLGGWEQYF
TRBV5-8	TRBD1	TRBJ2-3	NA	TGTGCCAGCAGCTTACAGGGGAGTACAGATACGCAGTATTTT	CASSLQGSTDTQYF
TRBV5-1	TRBD1	TRBJ2-5	NA	TGCGCCAGCAGGGGACAGGGGGCAGGAGAGACCCAGTACTTC	CASRGQGAGETQYF
TRBV18	TRBD2	TRBJ2-1	NA	TGTGCCAGCTCACCACCGGGGACTAGCGGGAGGGACAATGAGCAGTTCTTC	CASSPPGTSGRDNEQFF
TRBV28	NA	TRBJ1-1	once	TGTGCCAGCAGTTTAGTCTTGAACACTGAAGCTTTCTTT	CASSLVLNTEAFF
TRBV9	NA	TRBJ2-7	NA	TGTGCCAGCAGCGTCCTCGGACAAGGCCCCTACGAGCAGTACTTC	CASSVLGQGPYEQYF
TRBV5-1	TRBD2	TRBJ2-7	NA	TGCGCCAGCAGCTTGGGCCTAGCGGAGTACGAGCAGTACTTC	CASSLGLAEYEQYF
TRBV6-4	TRBD1	TRBJ1-2	NA	TGTGCCAGCAGTGGACAGGGGACGGAGGGCTACACCTTC	CASSGQGTEGYTF
TRBV5-5	TRBD1	TRBJ2-5	NA	TGTGCCAGCAGCCCGACAGGGGGCCTAGAGACCCAGTACTTC	CASSPTGGLETQYF
TRBV18	TRBD1	TRBJ1-2	NA	TGTGCCAGCTCACCGGATGGCCAGGGGGATGGCTACACCTTC	CASSPDGQGDGYTF
TRBV7-2	TRBD1	TRBJ1-1	NA	TGTGCCAGCAGCTCGACAGGGGCTCTCGGGGCTTTCTTT	CASSSTGALGAFF
TRBV5-6	NA	TRBJ1-1	NA	TGTGCCAGCAGCTTGGCAGGGCCTAGAGAAGCTTTCTTT	CASSLAGPREAFF
TRBV5-6	TRBD2	TRBJ2-7	NA	TGTGCCAGCAGCTTGAGGGTTTTCGGGAGGCGGGAGAGCCCCTACGAGCAGTACTTC	CASSLRVFGRRESPYEQYF
TRBV15	NA	TRBJ1-5	NA	TGTGCCACCAGCTACTACAGCGGGGGCAATCAGCCCCAGCATTTT	CATSYYSGGNQPQHF
TRBV6-1	TRBD1	TRBJ2-7	NA	TGTGCCAGCAGTGAAGCGGGGACAGGGGGCTACGAGCAGTACTTC	CASSEAGTGGYEQYF
TRBV10-1	NA	TRBJ2-6	few	TGCGCCAGCAGTGAGTTGACAGGCCACAATGCTGGGGCCAACGTCCTGACTTTC	CASSELTGHNAGANVLTF
TRBV28	TRBD2	TRBJ2-5	NA	TGTGCCAGCAGTTTGCTAGCGGGAGGGCCGGGAGAGACCCAGTACTTC	CASSLLAGGPGETQYF
TRBV9	TRBD1	TRBJ2-2	once	TGTGCCAGCAGCCGGGGACAGGGTGACACCGGGGAGCTGTTTTTT	CASSRGQGDTGELFF
TRBV12-5	TRBD1	TRBJ2-3	few	TGTGCTAGTGGTTTGGCCCCGGGACAGGGCTCAGATACGCAGTATTTT	CASGLAPGQGSDTQYF
TRBV19	TRBD1	TRBJ2-3	NA	TGTGCCAGTAGTAATCGGGACAGAAGCACAGATACGCAGTATTTT	CASSNRDRSTDTQYF
TRBV9	NA	TRBJ2-1	NA	TGTGCCAGCAGCGTAGATGTGGGGGGTTACCGGTCTTGGAATGAGCAGTTCTTC	CASSVDVGGYRSWNEQFF
TRBV27	TRBD2	TRBJ2-7	NA	TGTGCCAGCAGCCCGGGACTAGCGGGAGGCCCATCCGAGCAGTACTTC	CASSPGLAGGPSEQYF
TRBV7-2	TRBD2	TRBJ2-7	NA	TGTGCCAGCAGCTTGCTAGCGGGAGGTTACGAGCAGTACTTC	CASSLLAGGYEQYF
TRBV4-3	NA	TRBJ1-2	NA	TGCGCCAGCAGCCTCGCGGGAGGGGAGGTGCATGGCTACACCTTC	CASSLAGGEVHGYTF
TRBV29-1	NA	TRBJ1-1	few	TGCAGCGTTGGTAGAGGGGGGAACACTGAAGCTTTCTTT	CSVGRGGNTEAFF
TRBV4-3	NA	TRBJ2-7	once	TGCGCCAGCAGCCAAGGAAGGGGATGGCAGTACTTC	CASSQGRGWQYF
TRBV2	NA	TRBJ2-1	NA	TGTGCCAGCAGACGGTACAATGAGCAGTTCTTC	CASRRYNEQFF
TRBV7-2	NA	TRBJ2-7	NA	TGTGCCAGCAGCTTAGGTCGTGGGGAGTACGAGCAGTACTTC	CASSLGRGEYEQYF
TRBV10-3	TRBD2	TRBJ2-2	NA	TGTGCCACCCGGACTAGCGACACCGGGGAGCTGTTTTTT	CATRTSDTGELFF
TRBV2	NA	TRBJ2-7	NA	TGTGCCAGCAGTGAAGGTCCGACCTCACTGGAGTCGCAGTACTTC	CASSEGPTSLESQYF
TRBV18	NA	TRBJ2-1	once	TGTGCCAGCTCACCCAGTGCGGGTGCCTACAATGAGCAGTTCTTC	CASSPSAGAYNEQFF
TRBV6-1	TRBD2	TRBJ2-2	NA	TGTGCCAGCAGTGTTCGGCTAGCGGGAGTTAACACCGGGGAGCTGTTTTTT	CASSVRLAGVNTGELFF
TRBV5-1	TRBD2	TRBJ2-7	NA	TGCGCCAGCAGCCCTGCGGGGGTCGAGCAGTACTTC	CASSPAGVEQYF
TRBV30	TRBD2	TRBJ2-3	NA	TGTGCCTGGAGCCCTAGCGGGAGAGGAGATACGCAGTATTTT	CAWSPSGRGDTQYF
TRBV9	NA	TRBJ1-2	NA	TGTGCCAGCAGCGACCCGGCAGGGGATGGTTTGCACTATGGCTACACCTTC	CASSDPAGDGLHYGYTF
TRBV27	NA	TRBJ2-1	NA	TGTGCCAGCAGTTTATCACGGGAGTCCTACAATGAGCAGTTCTTC	CASSLSRESYNEQFF
TRBV2	NA	TRBJ1-3	NA	TGTGCCAGCAGTGCTGGACATAACTCTGGAAACACCATATATTTT	CASSAGHNSGNTIYF
TRBV11-2	NA	TRBJ2-5	NA	TGTGCCAGCAGCCTAACGAGAGGGGGAGAGACCCAGTACTTC	CASSLTRGGETQYF
TRBV19	NA	TRBJ2-4	NA	TGTGCCAGTAGTATTGTGAAACTAGCCAAAAACATTCAGTACTTC	CASSIVKLAKNIQYF
TRBV7-2	NA	TRBJ1-2	NA	TGTGCCAGCAGCTCCTTAAATTATGGCTACACCTTC	CASSSLNYGYTF
TRBV14	NA	TRBJ2-5	NA	TGTGCCAGCAGCCAAGAGGTCAGGGGAGAGACCCAGTACTTC	CASSQEVRGETQYF
TRBV11-3	TRBD2	TRBJ2-2	once	TGTGCCAGCAGCGAGGGGGGACTAGCGGGATTTTCTTCCGGGGAGCTGTTTTTT	CASSEGGLAGFSSGELFF
TRBV7-6	NA	TRBJ2-2	NA	TGTGCCAGCAGCTTAGGGTCTTCTACGAACACCGGGGAGCTGTTTTTT	CASSLGSSTNTGELFF
TRBV7-6	TRBD1	TRBJ1-3	NA	TGTGCCAGCAGCCCAGACAGGGGGAAAGGAAACACCATATATTTT	CASSPDRGKGNTIYF
TRBV12-5	NA	TRBJ2-7	few	TGTGCTAGTGGTTTGGTACTCTGGTCGGTGAGCTCCTACGAGCAGTACTTC	CASGLVLWSVSSYEQYF
TRBV2	TRBD2	TRBJ2-7	NA	TGTGCCAGCAGGAAAGGGACTAGCGGGGTCTACGAGCAGTACTTC	CASRKGTSGVYEQYF
TRBV7-9	NA	TRBJ2-2	NA	TGTTCCAGCAGCGGCAACACCGGGGAGCTGTTTTTT	CSSSGNTGELFF
TRBV7-2	TRBD2	TRBJ2-7	few	TGTGCCAGCAGCTTAATACGGGGAGGGGAGTACGAGCAGTACTTC	CASSLIRGGEYEQYF
TRBV5-1	TRBD2	TRBJ2-3	NA	TGCGCCAGCAGCGGCGGGAGCCCCACAGATACGCAGTATTTT	CASSGGSPTDTQYF
TRBV28	NA	TRBJ2-5	NA	TGTGCCAGCAGTCCGCCTCTAGGGGTTGGTAAGCAGACCCAGTACTTC	CASSPPLGVGKQTQYF
TRBV19	TRBD1	TRBJ2-7	NA	TGTGCCAGTAGTTTCGGACAGGGGGGCTCCTACGAGCAGTACTTC	CASSFGQGGSYEQYF